The T cell receptor beta chain described here comes from a study of T cells expressing NK-cell markers. Study background: Each TCR beta repertoire originated in sorted T cells that were CD3+CD56+NKG2C+, CD3+CD56+NKG2C- or CD3+CD56-NKG2C+. Serological testing identified most of the eight sequenced donors as HCMV-seropositive and one as seronegative.

TCRdb re-called the 5' RACE reads; every CDR3 protein appears as one record, without DNA. Its table records roughly 280,000 distinct CDR3 sequences. CDR3 length: 20 residues. Looked up from germline, CDR1 is MNHEY and CDR2 is SVGEGT. This TCR derives from a man aged 18 to 29 in good health. Source material: blood T cells: a sorted CD56 or NKG2C T cell subset, CD4+ or CD8+ T cells, or bulk PBMC T cells (not recorded which). The chain couples TRBV6-2 or TRBV6-3 to TRBJ2-7; TCRdb lists TRBD2, though no DNA is available to test this call. The CDR3 sequence is CASSYSTGLAGGPVSYEQYF.